Shown below are 7 T cell receptor beta chains from a single sample sequenced in a study of blood T cell repertoires in COVID-19. Using immunoSEQ multiplex PCR, the repertoire was profiled, and TCRdb retains in-frame clones only, with some absent. The sample holds around 100,000 clones; almost 80% are singletons and the top ten take around 10%. Sequencing was done on a sample of peripheral blood. These receptors were obtained from a woman between 65 and 79 years old with acute or convalescent COVID-19.

The rearrangement links TRBV6-6 to TRBJ1-2; unclear D gene. This CDR3 has 13 amino acids. Germline-derived CDR1 and CDR2 are MNHNY and SVGAGI (reference sequence). V gave up 2 bases and J gave up 6 bases, with 10 bases separating them. CDR3 sequence reads: CASSYGVRDGYTF. In DNA, the CDR3 is TGTGCCAGCAGTTACGGGGTGAGGGATGGCTACACCTTC.

The chain uses TRBV5-6 and TRBJ2-1; possibly TRBD2 for D (6 bases). Germline CDR1 SGHDT, CDR2 YYEEEE. V was trimmed by 3 bases and J by 4 bases, leaving 14 bases between them. The CDR3 has 15 amino acids. CDR3 sequence reads: CASSSRTTGYNEQFF. The CDR3, as DNA: TGTGCCAGCAGCTCAAGGACTACAGGTTACAATGAGCAGTTCTTC.

The chain joins TRBV5-6 to TRBJ1-4; TRBD1 agrees at 9 bases. This CDR3 contains 15 residues. The V and J ends lost 2 bases and 5 bases, in that order; junction bases with no gene match: 4. CDR1 and CDR2 (germline): SGHDT, YYEEEE. The CDR3: CASSLKTGGNEKLFF. The CDR3 bases are TGTGCCAGCAGCTTAAAGACAGGGGGGAATGAAAAACTGTTTTTT. Full variable domain (missing parts from reference TRBV5-6 and TRBJ1-4): DAGVTQSPTHLIKTRGQQVTLRCSPKSGHDTVSWYQQALGQGPQFIFQYYEEEERQRGNFPDRFSGHQFPNYSSELNVNALLLGDSALYLCASSLKTGGNEKLFFGSGTQLSVL.

This chain joins TRBV24-1 and TRBJ2-6; tentative D call: TRBD1 (5 bases). The CDR3 spans 16 residues. Trimming pared 4 bases from V and 0 bases from J, leaving 9 bases between. CDR1 is KGHDR, CDR2 SFDVKD, per germline. Here the CDR3 reads CATSERQFSGANVLTF. The CDR3 DNA reads TGTGCCACCAGTGAGCGACAGTTCTCTGGGGCCAACGTCCTGACTTTC.

V gene TRBV19 combines with J gene TRBJ1-1, with a weak D call TRBD1 (5 bases). Trimming removed 6 bases from V and 6 bases from J, with 11 bases in between. The CDR3 extends over 12 amino acids. Per the germline V gene, CDR1 is LNHDA and CDR2 is SQIVND (reference sequence). The CDR3 DNA sequence: TGTGCCAGTAGCCCAGGGCGGTCTGAAGCTTTCTTT. Encoded protein: CASSPGRSEAFF. Full variable domain (rest looked up from reference TRBV19 and TRBJ1-1): DGGITQSPKYLFRKEGQNVTLSCEQNLNHDAMYWYRQDPGQGLRLIYYSQIVNDFQKGDIAEGYSVSREKKESFPLTVTSAQKNPTAFYLCASSPGRSEAFFGQGTRLTVV.

V usage is TRBV3-1 (or the pseudogene TRBV3-2) and J usage is TRBJ1-3; D is perhaps TRBD1 (5 bases). Trimming left V 1 base short and J 6 bases short, with 13 bases between. Germline CDR1 reads LGHDT; CDR2 reads YNNKEL (reference sequence). The CDR3 length is 15 residues. CDR3 residues: CASSQGPGGENTIYF. DNA for the CDR3: TGTGCCAGCAGCCAAGGACCCGGGGGGGAAAACACCATATATTTT.

The chain recombines TRBV7-6 with TRBJ2-3; 9 bases align to TRBD2. Germline CDR1 SGHVS, CDR2 FNYEAQ. V gave up 5 bases and J gave up 1 base; unmatched junction bases: 13. The CDR3 consists of 18 residues. The CDR3 DNA follows: TGTGCCAGCAGCCAGGGCAGGGGAGCTAGCGGGGGCACAGATACGCAGTATTTT. Encoded protein: CASSQGRGASGGTDTQYF.